These 21 T cell receptor beta chains originate from one sample sequenced in a study of T cell responses to AZD1222 COVID-19 vaccine. Sequenced by immunoSEQ multiplex PCR; TCRdb stores in-frame clones only, minus some. The sample consists of more than 140,000 clones, 88% of them appearing once. The sequences come from peripheral blood, collected on day 0 of AZD1222 vaccination. These receptors all come from an adult in good health.

J is TRBJ2-3 and V is TRBV2; 13 nucleotides line up with TRBD2. Germline V gene data show CDR1 as SNHLY and CDR2 as FYNNEI. This CDR3 is 15 amino acids long. V lost 6 bases and J lost 5; bases outside the gene matches: 5. CDR3 sequence reads: CASRATSGRIDTQYF. CDR3 nucleotide sequence: TGTGCCAGCAGGGCGACTAGCGGGAGGATAGATACGCAGTATTTT. Full variable domain (remainder filled in from reference TRBV2 and TRBJ2-3): EPEVTQTPSHQVTQMGQEVILRCVPISNHLYFYWYRQILGQKVEFLVSFYNNEISEKSEIFDDQFSVERPDGSNFTLKIRSTKLEDSAMYFCASRATSGRIDTQYFGPGTRLTVL.

The chain couples TRBV6-5 to TRBJ2-7, with TRBD2 matching over 7 bases. The CDR3 has 15 residues. From germline, CDR1 is MNHEY and CDR2 SVGAGI. With V trimmed by 6 bases and J by 3 bases, 11 bases remained unmatched. This CDR3 is CASSRAGLRNYEQYF. The CDR3, as DNA: TGTGCCAGCAGCCGAGCGGGACTGCGGAACTACGAGCAGTACTTC.

CDR3 nucleotide sequence: TGCAGCGTTATGATTGGCACCATATATTTT. Its protein product is CSVMIGTIYF. J is TRBJ1-3 and V is TRBV29-1; D is ambiguous. The V gene lost 5 bases and the J gene lost 9 bases, with 8 bases spanning the gap. CDR1 and CDR2 (germline): SQVTM, ANQGSEA. The CDR3 loop spans 10 amino acids.

The CDR3 sequence is CAWTDTNTEAFF. CDR3 DNA: TGTGCCTGGACAGACACGAACACTGAAGCTTTCTTT. The V and J genes are TRBV30 and TRBJ1-1; no definite D call. V was shortened by 4 bases and J by 1 base, with 7 bases between the two germline ends. From germline, CDR1 is GTSNPN and CDR2 SVGIG (reference sequence). The CDR3 consists of 12 residues.

This sequence joins TRBV19 and TRBJ2-5; a possible D gene is TRBD2 (5 bases). The CDR3 is made up of 13 amino acids. With 2 bases removed from V and 4 bases from J, the gap between germline ends came to 8 bases. Germline assignment: CDR1 LNHDA and CDR2 SQIVND (reference sequence). The DNA of the CDR3 is TGTGCCAGTAGTATAAGAGGGTTAGAGACCCAGTACTTC. Translating it yields CASSIRGLETQYF.

J is TRBJ1-2 and V is TRBV4-3, with D uncertain. CDR1 LGHNA and CDR2 YSLEER come from the germline V gene. V gave up 0 bases and J gave up 7 bases, with 12 bases separating them. The length of the CDR3 is 14 residues. This CDR3 reads CASSQDLSRTGYTF. In DNA, the CDR3 is TGCGCCAGCAGCCAAGATCTGTCTCGGACTGGCTACACCTTC.

The gene calls are TRBV5-4 and TRBJ1-4; no clear D gene. Trimming removed 1 base at V and 2 bases at J, with 12 bases between. Germline assignment: CDR1 SGHNT and CDR2 YYREEE (reference sequence). The CDR3 covers 16 residues. The CDR3 is CASSLWRFDTNEKLFF. In nucleotides, the CDR3 is TGTGCCAGCAGCTTGTGGCGCTTCGACACTAATGAAAAACTGTTTTTT.

The chain recombines TRBV6-2 or TRBV6-3 with TRBJ2-5, with 9 bases that match TRBD1. CDR1 MNHEY and CDR2 SVGEGT come from the germline V gene. The CDR3 consists of 16 residues. V trimming: 5 bases; J trimming: 0 bases; junction bases outside the gene matches: 7. Written as DNA, the CDR3 is TGTGCCAGCAGTCCCCATGGACAGGGGTACCAAGAGACCCAGTACTTC. As protein: CASSPHGQGYQETQYF.

The rearrangement joins TRBV29-1 to TRBJ2-7; TRBD2 agrees at 14 bases. The junction had 7 bases not matched to a gene; V was cut back by 3 bases and J by 0 bases. CDR1 is SQVTM, CDR2 ANQGSEA, per germline. The CDR3 is 17 amino acids. CDR3 in DNA: TGCAGCGTTGAGAGGGACGGGACTAGCGGGAGCTCCTACGAGCAGTACTTC. This gives the protein CSVERDGTSGSSYEQYF.

This clone occurred a few times. This rearrangement joins TRBV19 to TRBJ1-5; a weak D match, TRBD1 (6 bases). Between the trimmed V and J ends, which lost 7 bases and 9 bases, there was a span of 16 bases. Germline assignment: CDR1 LNHDA and CDR2 SQIVND (reference sequence). CDR3 length: 13 residues. CDR3 nucleotides: TGTGCCAGTACCTCGACAGGCTGGGGGCCCCAGCATTTT. Amino acids: CASTSTGWGPQHF.

This clone was seen a single time. In nucleotides, the CDR3 is TGTGCCAGCAGTTACTCGCAGAGCGGGTTCTATGGCTACACCTTC. It codes for CASSYSQSGFYGYTF. The genes are TRBV6-5 and TRBJ1-2; D gene ambiguous. The germline V gene encodes CDR1 MNHEY and CDR2 SVGAGI. V was shortened by 0 bases and J by 4 bases, with 12 bases between the two germline ends. The CDR3 sequence is 15 residues long.

The V gene is TRBV12-5, the J gene TRBJ2-3; maybe TRBD2 (5 bases). Germline assignment: CDR1 LGHNT and CDR2 FRNRAP. V lost 6 bases to trimming and J lost 2 bases, with 18 bases between them. The CDR3 is 16 residues long. CDR3 sequence: CASGARSSGDTDTQYF. Here the CDR3 DNA reads TGTGCTAGTGGAGCCCGATCGAGCGGTGACACAGATACGCAGTATTTT.

The V call is TRBV6-5, the J call TRBJ1-1; D not certain. Germline CDR1 MNHEY, CDR2 SVGAGI. V lost 2 bases and J 1 base, leaving 5 bases between the germline ends. The CDR3 covers 13 residues. This CDR3 reads CASSYGQNTEAFF. Here the CDR3 DNA reads TGTGCCAGCAGTTACGGGCAGAACACTGAAGCTTTCTTT.

CDR3 nucleotide sequence: TGCGCCAGCAGCTTGGAGGGGACGGGAGAGTCTGGGGCCAACGTCCTGACTTTC. Protein sequence: CASSLEGTGESGANVLTF. The chain is built from TRBV5-1 and TRBJ2-6; D may be TRBD2 (6 bases). CDR1 and CDR2 from the germline V gene are SGHRS and YFSETQ. The CDR3 spans 18 residues. V lost 0 bases and J lost 1, with 14 bases in between.

The chain couples TRBV10-3 to TRBJ2-2; tentatively, D is TRBD2 (5 bases). V lost 6 bases and J lost 6, with 11 bases in between. This CDR3 has 13 residues. Germline CDR1 reads ENHRY; CDR2 reads SYGVKD. The CDR3 reads CAIRVTRPGELFF. CDR3 in DNA: TGTGCCATCAGGGTCACTAGACCCGGGGAGCTGTTTTTT.

The rearrangement links TRBV6-5 to TRBJ1-1; TRBD1 agrees at 9 bases. Germline CDR1 and CDR2: MNHEY and SVGAGI. V trimming: 11 bases; J trimming: 4 bases; junction bases outside the gene matches: 8. This CDR3 is built from 13 residues. CDR3 sequence reads: CALNTGGVTEAFF. CDR3 sequence (DNA): TGTGCCCTCAACACAGGGGGCGTCACTGAAGCTTTCTTT.

V is TRBV18 and J is TRBJ2-7, with D perhaps matching TRBD1 (6 bases). With 4 bases removed from V and 0 bases from J, the gap between germline ends came to 7 bases. This CDR3 has 13 amino acids. Germline lookup yields CDR1 KGHSH and CDR2 LQKENI. The CDR3 coding sequence is TGTGCCAGCTCACAGGACAGCTCCTACGAGCAGTACTTC. This translates into CASSQDSSYEQYF.

This chain connects TRBV6-5 to TRBJ1-5; TRBD1 agrees at 7 bases. This CDR3 is 12 amino acids long. The trim removed 7 bases at V and 11 bases at J, leaving 8 bases unmatched. The germline gives CDR1 MNHEY, CDR2 SVGAGI. CDR3 in amino acids: CASKWGQGAQHF. The DNA of the CDR3 is TGTGCCAGCAAGTGGGGTCAGGGGGCCCAGCATTTT.

The chain combines TRBV15 with TRBJ2-7; D gene ambiguous. The germline V gene has CDR1 LNHNV and CDR2 YYDKDF (reference sequence). V lost 0 bases and J lost 2, with 8 bases in between. CDR3 size: 14 residues. CDR3 nucleotide sequence: TGTGCCACCAGCAGAGATTACCAAGCCTACGAGCAGTACTTC. It yields the protein CATSRDYQAYEQYF.

The chain joins TRBV9 to TRBJ2-1; D ambiguous. CDR3 size: 15 residues. Between the trimmed V and J ends, which lost 4 bases and 3 bases, there was a span of 14 bases. Germline V gene data show CDR1 as SGDLS and CDR2 as YYNGEE. CDR3 protein: CASSPVAGVYNEQFF. In DNA, the CDR3 is TGTGCCAGCAGCCCTGTAGCCGGCGTCTACAATGAGCAGTTCTTC. The full variable domain, rest sourced from reference TRBV9 and TRBJ2-1, is DSGVTQTPKHLITATGQRVTLRCSPRSGDLSVYWYQQSLDQGLQFLIQYYNGEERAKGNILERFSAQQFPDLHSELNLSSLELGDSALYFCASSPVAGVYNEQFFGPGTRLTVL.

The V and J genes are TRBV9 and TRBJ2-2; D is possibly TRBD1 or TRBD2 (5 bases each). The CDR3 sequence is 16 residues long. The germline V gene has CDR1 SGDLS and CDR2 YYNGEE. The V end lost 6 bases, the J end lost 2 bases, and 17 bases lay between the germline ends. Here the CDR3 DNA reads TGTGCCAGCAACCAAGGGACCGCTAGTAACACCGGGGAGCTGTTTTTT. This encodes CASNQGTASNTGELFF.